This T cell receptor (beta chain) was captured in a study of T cell repertoires in cytomegalovirus infection. Broader study findings: Totalled public TCR beta family frequency picked out people who carried CMV plus the relevant HLA.

The CDR3 totals 15 residues. V was pared by 5 bases and J by 1 base, with 14 bases between. CDR1 and CDR2 (germline): SGHVS, FNYEAQ. TCRdb re-derived calls from the reads in MiXCR, one entry per CDR3 protein. The sample has about 230,000 distinct CDR3 sequences; approximately 24% are singletons. Note on this clonotype: Its antigen is not known.

The source material was CD8+ T cells from PBMCs. V gene TRBV7-6 combines with J gene TRBJ2-5; D is undetermined. This receptor was taken from a human donor in good health (CMV status not recorded). Some clones in this sample may be carry-over from other donors' samples. The CDR3 coding sequence is TGTGCCAGCAGCGCACGCGGCGGACCCCAAGAGACCCAGTACTTC. Its protein product is CASSARGGPQETQYF.